This is a list of T cell receptor beta chains from one sample in a study of blood T cells in healthy people across ages. TCRdb used MiXCR to reprocess the 5' RACE reads, holding one entry per CDR3 protein. Found here are more than 550,000 distinct CDR3 sequences, about 20% of them singletons; the top ten hold about 22%. The source material was blood. The receptors here all came from a man between 65 and 80 years old in good health. Both conserved end residues are part of each CDR3. A D gene is named only where the DNA matches it firmly. Size is stated for part of the rows, as once, few or many counts, or as a class when the clone is expanded.

CDR3 DNA,CDR3 protein,clone size,J gene,V gene,D gene
TGTGCCAGCACCCCGTGGACAGGGGGATCACCCCTCCACTTT,CASTPWTGGSPLHF,few,TRBJ1-6,TRBV12-3/TRBV12-4,TRBD1
TGTGCCAGCAGTTACTCCCGGCCCGACAGCCCCTTTAGTAATGAGCAGTTCTTC,CASSYSRPDSPFSNEQFF,.,TRBJ2-1,TRBV6-5,.
TGTGCCAGCAGTGACGACTTCCCTCGGGGGCGAGACTTCTACACAGATACGCAGTATTTT,CASSDDFPRGRDFYTDTQYF,.,TRBJ2-3,TRBV2,.
TGCAGCGTTGGTGGTCAGGGGGCTGGGCAGCCCCAGCATTTT,CSVGGQGAGQPQHF,.,TRBJ1-5,TRBV29-1,TRBD1
TGTGCCAGCAGCTCGGGACTAATGAATGAGCAGTTCTTC,CASSSGLMNEQFF,.,TRBJ2-1,TRBV7-2,TRBD2
TGCGCCAGCAGCTTCCGCCCCTCGGGGTCTAGCACAGATACGCAGTATTTT,CASSFRPSGSSTDTQYF,few,TRBJ2-3,TRBV5-1,.
TGTGCCAGCGCTTTTAACACTGAAGCTTTCTTT,CASAFNTEAFF,few,TRBJ1-1,TRBV25-1,.
TGTGCCAGCAGCCAAGAGTCAGCTGGGGCCAACGTCCTGACTTTC,CASSQESAGANVLTF,.,TRBJ2-6,TRBV14,.
TGCGCCAGCAGCCGCGGGGGCGTTGAAAAACTGTTTTTT,CASSRGGVEKLFF,few,TRBJ1-4,TRBV5-1,.
TGTGCCAGCAGTGGGACGGACAGGGTCGGAAACACCATATATTTT,CASSGTDRVGNTIYF,.,TRBJ1-3,TRBV28,TRBD1